The rows below give T cell receptor beta chains drawn from one sample of a study of blood T cell repertoires in COVID-19. TCRdb's copy holds only in-frame clones and misses some; the assay was immunoSEQ multiplex PCR. This table holds some 100,000 clones, roughly four fifths found once. The sequenced sample was peripheral blood. The source is a man between 45 and 60 years old with acute or convalescent COVID-19. The CDR3 runs from the conserved cysteine through the conserved F or W. A D gene is named only where the DNA matches it firmly. Rows give clone size only sometimes, using once, few, many, or a class for an expanded clone.

J: TRBJ1-3; size: NA; V: TRBV28; length: 15; D: NA; DNA: TGTGCCAGCAGTGCGACAGCCAGCACTGGAAACACCATATATTTT; CDR3: CASSATASTGNTIYF
J: TRBJ2-1; size: NA; V: TRBV7-3; length: 16; D: TRBD1; DNA: TGTGCCAGCAGCTTTCTAGGGACAGGAGCCTACAATGAGCAGTTCTTC; CDR3: CASSFLGTGAYNEQFF
J: TRBJ2-3; size: NA; V: TRBV9; length: 14; D: TRBD2; DNA: TGTGCCAGCAGCGTAGCGGGAGGGGCAGATACGCAGTATTTT; CDR3: CASSVAGGADTQYF
J: TRBJ2-5; size: few; V: TRBV5-1; length: 17; D: TRBD2; DNA: TGCGCCAGCAGCTTGGACCCTAGCGGGAGGGCCGGGGAGACCCAGTACTTC; CDR3: CASSLDPSGRAGETQYF
J: TRBJ2-3; size: NA; V: TRBV28; length: 16; D: NA; DNA: TGTGCCAGCAGTTCGGGGGTTTCCACAGACACAGATACGCAGTATTTT; CDR3: CASSSGVSTDTDTQYF
J: TRBJ1-5; size: few; V: TRBV6-5; length: 12; D: NA; DNA: TGTGCCAGCCTGAATCGGGATCAGCCCCAGCATTTT; CDR3: CASLNRDQPQHF
J: TRBJ1-2; size: once; V: TRBV12-3/TRBV12-4; length: 11; D: NA; DNA: TGTGCCAGCAGCCCCCGGGACAAGACCCATTTC; CDR3: CASSPRDKTHF
J: TRBJ1-4; size: NA; V: TRBV6-5; length: 15; D: NA; DNA: TGTGCCAGCAGTTACTGGGGGCGCAGTAATGAAAAACTGTTTTTT; CDR3: CASSYWGRSNEKLFF
J: TRBJ1-2; size: NA; V: TRBV18; length: 14; D: NA; DNA: TGTGCCAGCTCCTCACAGGACAGTACCTATGGCTACACCTTC; CDR3: CASSSQDSTYGYTF
J: TRBJ2-2; size: NA; V: TRBV12-3/TRBV12-4; length: 11; D: NA; DNA: TGTGCCAGCACAGACACCGGGGAGCTGTTTTTT; CDR3: CASTDTGELFF
J: TRBJ2-3; size: NA; V: TRBV19; length: 16; D: TRBD1; DNA: TGTGCCAGTAGTTGGGACAGGGGGTTGAGCACAGATACGCAGTATTTT; CDR3: CASSWDRGLSTDTQYF
J: TRBJ1-1; size: many; V: TRBV15; length: 14; D: TRBD1; DNA: TGTGCCACCAGCACGGTACAGGGGGTCACTGAAGCTTTCTTT; CDR3: CATSTVQGVTEAFF
J: TRBJ2-2; size: once; V: TRBV10-2; length: 15; D: TRBD2; DNA: TGCGCCAGCAGTGTCGCGGGAGGGCCTAACGGGGAGCTGTTTTTT; CDR3: CASSVAGGPNGELFF
J: TRBJ2-7; size: NA; V: TRBV13; length: 14; D: NA; DNA: TGTGCCAGCAGCCCGGTCCGGGAGAACTACGAGCAGTACTTC; CDR3: CASSPVRENYEQYF
J: TRBJ1-2; size: NA; V: TRBV7-8; length: 12; D: NA; DNA: TGTGCCAGCAGCCTGGACAGTTCGGGCTACACCTTC; CDR3: CASSLDSSGYTF
J: TRBJ1-4; size: NA; V: TRBV6-5; length: 15; D: TRBD1; DNA: TGTGCCAGCAGTTACGCCGGGACAGGTTCGGAAAAACTGTTTTTT; CDR3: CASSYAGTGSEKLFF
J: TRBJ2-7; size: NA; V: TRBV5-1; length: 14; D: NA; DNA: TGCGCCAGCAGCTTGGGGGGGGACTCCTACGAGCAGTACTTC; CDR3: CASSLGGDSYEQYF
J: TRBJ1-2; size: NA; V: TRBV2; length: 15; D: TRBD1; DNA: TGTGCCAGCAGTGGGTTCCGACAGGGTAACTATGGCTACACCTTC; CDR3: CASSGFRQGNYGYTF
J: TRBJ2-3; size: NA; V: TRBV27; length: 14; D: TRBD2; DNA: TGTGCCAGCAGTTTAGCGGGGGGTGGAGATACGCAGTATTTT; CDR3: CASSLAGGGDTQYF
J: TRBJ2-7; size: NA; V: TRBV7-2; length: 14; D: TRBD2; DNA: TGTGCCAGCAGCGCGGGGACTAGCGGGATTGAGCAGTACTTC; CDR3: CASSAGTSGIEQYF
J: TRBJ2-3; size: once; V: TRBV9; length: 16; D: TRBD2; DNA: TGTGCCAGCAGCGTAGACCCTAGCGGTAGCACAGATACGCAGTATTTT; CDR3: CASSVDPSGSTDTQYF
J: TRBJ1-1; size: NA; V: TRBV27; length: 19; D: TRBD1; DNA: TGTGCCAGCAGTTCCCGGGTCAGGACAGGGCCTAATATGAACACTGAAGCTTTCTTT; CDR3: CASSSRVRTGPNMNTEAFF
J: TRBJ1-1; size: NA; V: TRBV3-1/TRBV3-2; length: 18; D: TRBD1; DNA: TGTGCCAGCAGCCAAGTGGCCCCCGGGACAGGGGTTGGTACTGAAGCTTTCTTT; CDR3: CASSQVAPGTGVGTEAFF
J: TRBJ1-4; size: NA; V: TRBV19; length: 16; D: NA; DNA: TGTGCCAGTAGTATATCTCAAGCGCAAACTAATGAAAAACTGTTTTTT; CDR3: CASSISQAQTNEKLFF
J: TRBJ2-5; size: NA; V: TRBV7-7; length: 15; D: TRBD2; DNA: TGTGCTAGCAGCGCACGGACTAGCTACATGGAGACCCAGTACTTC; CDR3: CASSARTSYMETQYF
J: TRBJ1-4; size: once; V: TRBV24-1; length: 14; D: NA; DNA: TGTGCCATCCTCCCCCTCTGCGGCGAAGAAAAACTGTTTTTT; CDR3: CAILPLCGEEKLFF
J: TRBJ2-7; size: NA; V: TRBV7-3; length: 15; D: NA; DNA: TGTGCCAGCAGCTTAGGCGGGGGCGGAACCTACGAGCAGTACTTC; CDR3: CASSLGGGGTYEQYF